This TCR beta chain was recorded in a study of cytomegalovirus exposure and HLA in healthy donors (dated by TCRdb to 2016 to 2017). For the wider study: According to a later analysis, one platform produced both the 100 to 150 validation repertoires and the 700 or so repertoires of the first cohort. The study was designed to test whether signatures of past pathogen exposure could be identified by cataloging public T cell receptors. In addition to the first cohort of around 670 subjects, a separate validation cohort of approximately 110 different subjects was used. The study combined high-throughput TCR immunosequencing, statistical association of individual TCRs with disease status, and machine learning to predict cytomegalovirus infection status. Study-wide conclusions, independent of this receptor: The authors suggested that the approach could potentially be extended to other disease states and immunological phenotypes. A later analysis had no HLA typing for the validation cohort, so co-occurrence there was scored across all 120 repertoires. A later analysis found that TCRs clustered in the first cohort also tended to co-occur in the roughly 120 validation repertoires, with 94% of cluster scores above 0. Three of the identified cytomegalovirus-associated TCR beta chains were confirmed in vitro to be specific for cytomegalovirus antigens. The study gave a list of 150 to 200 TCR beta chains associated with cytomegalovirus. In both the original and validation cohorts, the classifier was reported to diagnose cytomegalovirus status with high specificity and sensitivity. While some public TCRs were present in many individuals, most TCR sequences turned up only very rarely across donors.

The library was produced with the immunoSEQ multiplex PCR assay. Regarding the original processing steps: A statistical classification framework was built for diagnosing cytomegalovirus status from the catalog of TCR beta chain sequences. Sourced from immuneACCESS, this table was stored by TCRdb with only in-frame sequences that have V and J called. A share of the clones is absent; for the studies checked, an unresolved V gene accounts for under half, and the remainder has no known explanation. The DNA gave D and trimming, while V, J and clone size come from that table. The sample data list approximately 210,000 clones, and just over 85% of these were observed just once. Jointly, the top ten make up over 2.5% of the sample. The donors belonged to the validation cohort of approximately 130 subjects, which was separate from the 666-subject first cohort. CDR1 MDHEN and CDR2 SYDVKM are derived from the germline V gene. The CDR3 sequence holds 13 residues, the cysteine and phenylalanine included. CDR3 DNA only is kept here, 39 bases in frame from base 1. V and J are truncated by 5 bases and 4 bases respectively, leaving an intervening sequence of 8 bases.

On this clone itself: There is no known antigen for this receptor. Base qualities are not recorded, but no much larger clone differs from it by a single base.

The V and J genes are TRBV28 and TRBJ1-4; TRBD1 is a weak D gene call, 5 bases matching. The TCR originated in a woman aged 18-29 years in good health and CMV-seronegative. The sequenced material came from PBMCs. The sequenced DNA: TGTGCCAGCAGTCCCGGGGGTAATGAAAAACTGTTTTTT. This translates into CASSPGGNEKLFF. Where the CDR3 stops, the reference TRBV28 and TRBJ1-4 genes take over; the full variable domain is DVKVTQSSRYLVKRTGEKVFLECVQDMDHENMFWYRQDPGLGLRLIYFSYDVKMKEKGDIPEGYSVSREKKERFSLILESASTNQTSMYLCASSPGGNEKLFFGSGTQLSVL.